Described below is a single T cell receptor (beta chain) sequence and its context. The data were obtained in a study of blood T cell repertoires in COVID-19. Study-level background: The samples span acute and convalescent COVID-19 from the United States, Italy and Spain. From T cells, B-cell-depleted T cells, or PBMCs came the material, which was cDNA or gDNA.

Per the original data handling: Reference gene primer amplification yielded estimated nucleated cell counts. Profiling relied on immunoSEQ multiplex PCR, and the TCRdb table lists in-frame clones only, not all of them. V and J calls and clone size are those listed in that table; D and trimming were worked out from the DNA. The repertoire holds about 220,000 clones, with just under 85% as singletons. Participant-given clinical history determined each cohort assignment. The source material was PBMCs or T cells enriched from blood (not recorded which). This receptor was obtained from a woman aged 40 to 50 with acute COVID-19.

CDR3 DNA: TGTGCCAGTAGTGACCGGGACACGCTACTTTATGGCTACACCTTC. Residues: CASSDRDTLLYGYTF. J is TRBJ1-2 and V is TRBV19; tentative D call: TRBD1 (6 bases). Per germline, CDR1 LNHDA and CDR2 SQIVND (reference sequence). Trimming removed 5 bases at V and 5 bases at J, with 18 bases between. The CDR3 has 15 residues.